This TCR beta chain is from a study of T-cell memory formation after mild COVID-19. TCRdb itself ran the 5' RACE reads through MiXCR, one entry per CDR3 protein. The table records 450,000 or so distinct CDR3 sequences, around 25% of them present only once. Germline values: CDR1 MNHNY, CDR2 SVGAGI (reference sequence). Trimming removed 1 base at V and 3 bases at J, with 4 bases between. The CDR3 contains 12 residues. Overall study results and limits: Day 15 to 85 contractors were CD4/CD8 balanced; later expanders leaned CD4+.

This clonotype was detected only a few times. The antigen remains undetermined. The material sequenced was PBMCs or a T cell subset sorted from them (not recorded which). V usage is TRBV6-6 and J usage is TRBJ2-7; no definite D call. This TCR derives from an adult woman who had mild COVID-19 (a few samples of this study predate the infection). Cell type and time point are not known. The CDR3 protein is CASSYLDYEQYF. For the CDR3, the DNA is TGTGCCAGCAGTTACTTGGACTACGAGCAGTACTTC.